These T cell receptor beta chains were read from a single sample in a study of cytomegalovirus exposure and HLA in healthy donors. Clones were read by immunoSEQ multiplex PCR, and TCRdb kept only the in-frame ones, dropping some. Of about 120,000 clones listed, over 60% were seen once; the top ten hold around 4.5%. What was sequenced was PBMCs. The receptors were sampled from a man aged 25 to 40 in good health and CMV-seropositive. CDR3s include the opening cysteine and the closing phenylalanine or tryptophan. A D gene is named only where the DNA matches it firmly. Only part of the rows carry a size: once, few, many, or a class if the clone is expanded.

>18|-|TRBJ2-7|TRBV5-4|-
CASSLNSGRHRLAYEQYF
TGTGCCAGCAGCTTGAACTCTGGTCGTCACAGGCTCGCCTACGAGCAGTACTTC
>14|few|TRBJ2-3|TRBV5-1|-
CASSLALSADTQYF
TGCGCCAGCAGCTTGGCCTTGTCCGCGGATACGCAGTATTTT
>15|few|TRBJ1-6|TRBV7-2|TRBD1
CASSLPSGQGSPLHF
TGTGCCAGCAGCTTACCGTCGGGACAGGGATCACCCCTCCACTTT
>14|-|TRBJ2-3|TRBV5-1|TRBD1
CASSVGQSTDTQYF
TGCGCCAGCAGCGTGGGACAGAGCACAGATACGCAGTATTTT
>12|few|TRBJ1-4|TRBV5-6|-
CASSLYREKLFF
TGTGCCAGCAGCTTGTATCGTGAAAAACTGTTTTTT
>14|-|TRBJ2-3|TRBV11-1|TRBD2
CASSSSGDTDTQYF
TGTGCCAGCTCCTCTAGCGGGGACACAGATACGCAGTATTTT
>13|-|TRBJ2-7|TRBV29-1|TRBD1
CSVRGQGAREQYF
TGCAGCGTTCGGGGACAGGGGGCGCGGGAGCAGTACTTC
>15|-|TRBJ1-1|TRBV7-2|TRBD1
CASSPRTGRVAEAFF
TGTGCCAGCAGCCCGCGGACAGGGCGGGTAGCTGAAGCTTTCTTT
>16|once|TRBJ2-3|TRBV9|TRBD2
CASSVLAGGTTDTQYF
TGTGCCAGCAGCGTACTAGCGGGGGGTACCACAGATACGCAGTATTTT
>12|once|TRBJ2-1|TRBV7-9|-
CASSLVADEQFF
TGTGCCAGCAGCTTAGTAGCGGATGAGCAGTTCTTC
>14|-|TRBJ1-1|TRBV11-3|-
CASSSLSTGTEAFF
TGTGCCAGCAGCTCACTTAGTACGGGGACTGAAGCTTTCTTT
>17|few|TRBJ1-1|TRBV4-3|-
CASSQEFGDSGNTEAFF
TGCGCCAGCAGCCAAGAGTTTGGGGACTCAGGGAACACTGAAGCTTTCTTT
>13|-|TRBJ2-1|TRBV10-3|TRBD2
CAISWDYYNEQFF
TGTGCCATCAGTTGGGACTATTACAATGAGCAGTTCTTC
>16|-|TRBJ2-7|TRBV4-1|-
CASSQEFRDGAYEQYF
TGCGCCAGCAGCCAAGAGTTTCGGGATGGGGCCTACGAGCAGTACTTC
>14|-|TRBJ2-4|TRBV29-1|TRBD1
CSADGAGGLDIQYF
TGCAGCGCCGACGGGGCAGGGGGCTTGGACATTCAGTACTTC
>15|-|TRBJ2-7|TRBV29-1|TRBD1
CSVQRGTGTLYEQYF
TGCAGCGTTCAAAGAGGGACAGGGACGTTATACGAGCAGTACTTC